This TCR beta chain derives from a study of T cells in Graves' hyperthyroidism and ophthalmopathy. Amplification yielded TCR beta CDR3 regions, with RNA transcripts as the source. The HTBI set primed first-round TCR CDR3 RT-PCR. Using its own MiXCR run on the multiplex PCR reads, TCRdb lists one record per CDR3 protein. The table has about 280,000 distinct CDR3 sequences, around 25% seen once. Patients were excluded because of uncontrolled infection, other autoimmune disease, pregnancy or lactation. Extraction of PBMCs used under 13 ml of fresh peripheral blood. The sample was blood. The sequence was obtained from a man in his forties with Graves' hyperthyroidism that later progressed to Graves' ophthalmopathy.

The CDR3 region is CASRDESGGWGTEAFF. The CDR3 DNA follows: TGTGCCAGCAGGGACGAGTCTGGGGGCTGGGGCACTGAAGCTTTCTTT. This rearrangement joins TRBV11-2 to TRBJ1-1; possible D gene TRBD1, 6 bases. V was trimmed by 6 bases and J by 4 bases, leaving 21 bases between them. CDR1 and CDR2 from the germline V gene are SGHAT and FQNNGV. The CDR3 runs 16 residues.